Given below is one T cell receptor (beta chain) in context. CDR1 SGHRS and CDR2 YFSETQ come from the germline V gene. The V gene end was trimmed by 3 bases and the J gene end by 4 bases; junction bases not matched to a gene: 6. The CDR3 runs to 15 residues. The record originates from a study of blood T cells in healthy people across ages. Next came a second PCR, run for about 6 to 11 cycles, which used a sample-barcoded 5' primer along with a J-beta primer mix. TCRdb called the 5' RACE reads again in MiXCR, with one record for every CDR3 protein. In the table there are more than 700,000 distinct CDR3 sequences, about 53% of which are singletons.

This TCR came from a man aged 80 or over in good health. The chain has TRBV5-1 and TRBJ2-1, with 8 nucleotides matching TRBD1. The sample comprised blood. CDR3 sequence: CASSSGTGWYNEQFF. The CDR3 DNA follows: TGCGCCAGCAGCTCTGGGACAGGTTGGTACAATGAGCAGTTCTTC.